The 24 T cell receptor beta chains in this list originate from one sample, sequenced in a study of radiation and T cells in renal cell carcinoma. Clones were sequenced by immunoSEQ multiplex PCR, and TCRdb holds only the in-frame ones, with some missing. The table lists roughly 120,000 clones, roughly 80% of them singletons. Time point: baseline pretreatment blood. Treatment noted: 15 Gy SBRT to primary tumor, nephrectomy 4 weeks later. This specimen consisted of blood, obtained from a patient whose treatment included radiotherapy and nephrectomy. All receptors come from a woman aged 55-70 years with renal cell carcinoma.

This clone came up once. This rearrangement joins TRBV28 to TRBJ2-7, with 8 bases fitting TRBD1. Losses at the gene ends were 8 bases for V and 3 bases for J; bases not matched to a gene: 18. Germline values: CDR1 MDHEN, CDR2 SYDVKM. The CDR3 has 17 amino acids. The CDR3 DNA reads as TGTGCCAGCTCAGATCATCCAGGGGGCTCGGGTTACTACGAGCAGTACTTC. Its protein product is CASSDHPGGSGYYEQYF.

The CDR3 here is CASSFEGAIDTQYF. The CDR3 DNA reads as TGTGCCAGCAGCTTTGAGGGGGCCATAGATACGCAGTATTTT. The gene calls are TRBV5-4 and TRBJ2-3, with 7 bases identical to TRBD1. With 2 bases clipped from V and 5 bases from J, the junction kept 5 bases outside the gene matches. Germline CDR1 and CDR2: SGHNT and YYREEE (reference sequence). The CDR3 has 14 amino acids.

CDR3 region: CASSNNWSTFLGYTF. As DNA, the CDR3 is TGTGCCAGTAGTAATAATTGGTCGACATTTCTTGGCTACACCTTC. The chain is built from TRBV19 and TRBJ1-2; D is ambiguous. Germline values: CDR1 LNHDA, CDR2 SQIVND (reference sequence). The V gene lost 4 bases and the J gene lost 7 bases, with 19 bases spanning the gap. The CDR3 spans 15 residues.

This clone was seen at least ten times. The chain recombines TRBV13 with TRBJ2-7; D possibly corresponds to TRBD1 (5 bases). V was shortened by 5 bases and J by 4 bases, with 15 bases between the two germline ends. The CDR3 consists of 14 residues. The germline gives CDR1 PRHDT, CDR2 FYEKMQ (reference sequence). CDR3 amino acids: CASSDRRRGYEQYF. For the CDR3, the DNA is TGTGCCAGCAGCGACCGGCGAAGGGGTTACGAGCAGTACTTC. Full variable domain (rest looked up from reference TRBV13 and TRBJ2-7): AAGVIQSPRHLIKEKRETATLKCYPIPRHDTVYWYQQGPGQDPQFLISFYEKMQSDKGSIPDRFSAQQFSDYHSELNMSSLELGDSALYFCASSDRRRGYEQYFGPGTRLTVT.

The chain has TRBV9 and TRBJ1-1; D unresolved. Trimming cost V 0 bases and J 0 bases, with 9 bases left between them. The CDR3 length is 15 residues. In germline, CDR1 is SGDLS, CDR2 YYNGEE. The CDR3 sequence is CASSVVSSLNTEAFF. The CDR3 region has the DNA TGTGCCAGCAGCGTAGTATCTAGCTTGAACACTGAAGCTTTCTTT.

The chain uses TRBV19 and TRBJ2-4, with D perhaps TRBD2 (5 bases). Germline CDR1 reads LNHDA; CDR2 reads SQIVND (reference sequence). Trimming removed 3 bases at V and 0 bases at J, with 9 bases between. The CDR3 consists of 15 residues. This chain's CDR3 is CASSMGGLAKNIQYF. DNA of the CDR3: TGTGCCAGTAGTATGGGCGGACTAGCCAAAAACATTCAGTACTTC. The full variable domain, rest sourced from reference TRBV19 and TRBJ2-4, is DGGITQSPKYLFRKEGQNVTLSCEQNLNHDAMYWYRQDPGQGLRLIYYSQIVNDFQKGDIAEGYSVSREKKESFPLTVTSAQKNPTAFYLCASSMGGLAKNIQYFGAGTRLSVL.

The chain is built from TRBV7-2 and TRBJ2-1; D perhaps matches TRBD2 (6 bases). The CDR3 loop spans 12 amino acids. Per the germline V gene, CDR1 is SGHTA and CDR2 is FQGNSA. The V and J ends lost 3 bases and 13 bases respectively, with 13 bases between them. CDR3 DNA sequence: TGTGCCAGCAGCTTCGTCGGGGGAGATCAGTTCTTC. Protein: CASSFVGGDQFF. Together with reference TRBV7-2 and TRBJ2-1, the CDR3 gives the full variable domain: GAGVSQSPSNKVTEKGKDVELRCDPISGHTALYWYRQSLGQGLEFLIYFQGNSAPDKSGLPSDRFSAERTGGSVSTLTIQRTQQEDSAVYLCASSFVGGDQFFGPGTRLTVL.

The chain has TRBV28 and TRBJ2-2; 10 bases are shared with TRBD1. The CDR3 runs to 15 residues. Losses at the gene ends were 5 bases for V and 4 bases for J; bases not matched to a gene: 4. Per germline, CDR1 MDHEN and CDR2 SYDVKM. This CDR3 is CASSGDRGSTGELFF. The DNA for the CDR3 is TGTGCCAGCAGTGGGGACAGGGGTAGCACCGGGGAGCTGTTTTTT. Complete variable domain (other parts from reference TRBV28 and TRBJ2-2): DVKVTQSSRYLVKRTGEKVFLECVQDMDHENMFWYRQDPGLGLRLIYFSYDVKMKEKGDIPEGYSVSREKKERFSLILESASTNQTSMYLCASSGDRGSTGELFFGEGSRLTVL.

The V and J genes are TRBV19 and TRBJ1-5; 8 bases agree with TRBD1. Germline CDR1 reads LNHDA; CDR2 reads SQIVND (reference sequence). This CDR3 is built from 15 residues. The J segment lost 3 bases and the V segment lost 2 bases, leaving 3 bases of the junction unmatched. The CDR3: CASSINRGDNQPQHF. The CDR3 DNA sequence: TGTGCCAGTAGTATAAACAGGGGGGACAATCAGCCCCAGCATTTT. The entire variable domain, with the rest obtained from reference TRBV19 and TRBJ1-5, is as follows: DGGITQSPKYLFRKEGQNVTLSCEQNLNHDAMYWYRQDPGQGLRLIYYSQIVNDFQKGDIAEGYSVSREKKESFPLTVTSAQKNPTAFYLCASSINRGDNQPQHFGDGTRLSIL.

The genes are TRBV6-5 and TRBJ1-2; D unclear. Germline lookup yields CDR1 MNHEY and CDR2 SVGAGI. The CDR3 has 14 residues. Trimming left V 5 bases short and J 4 bases short, with 14 bases between. The CDR3 protein is CASSRSQVAYGYTF. The CDR3 DNA reads TGTGCCAGCAGTCGCTCTCAGGTGGCCTATGGCTACACCTTC.

The chain joins TRBV4-2 to TRBJ2-5; 11 nucleotides match TRBD1. This CDR3 spans 15 amino acids. The V gene end was trimmed by 2 bases and the J gene end by 5 bases; junction bases not matched to a gene: 4. Germline V gene sequence: CDR1 LGHNA, CDR2 YNFKEQ. The chain's CDR3 is CASSQLGQGGETQYF. As DNA, the CDR3 is TGTGCCAGCAGCCAACTGGGACAGGGGGGGGAGACCCAGTACTTC.

The CDR3 sequence: CAIKPGDGTAYEQYF. CDR3 DNA: TGTGCCATCAAACCAGGGGACGGGACTGCCTACGAGCAGTACTTC. The chain uses TRBV10-3 and TRBJ2-7; either TRBD1 or TRBD2 may fit D (6 bases each). The CDR3 covers 15 residues. Germline CDR1 ENHRY, CDR2 SYGVKD. Trimming removed 7 bases at V and 2 bases at J, with 18 bases between.

The rearrangement links TRBV19 to TRBJ1-6; perhaps TRBD1 as D (6 bases). This CDR3 contains 15 residues. CDR1 is LNHDA, CDR2 SQIVND, per germline (reference sequence). V lost 3 bases, J lost 8 bases, and 14 bases lay in between. DNA of the CDR3: TGTGCCAGTAGTATTGGACAGCTCGTCGATTCACCCCTCCACTTT. It translates to CASSIGQLVDSPLHF.

The chain uses TRBV7-2 and TRBJ1-2; maybe TRBD1 (5 bases). Trimming shortened V by 4 bases and J by 5 bases, and 14 bases separated the two germline ends. The CDR3 contains 14 residues. Germline CDR1 is SGHTA and CDR2 is FQGNSA. The CDR3 region has the DNA TGTGCCAGCAGCTCGCCGGGGACGGTTTATGGCTACACCTTC. Protein: CASSSPGTVYGYTF. Full variable domain (outside the CDR3, taken from reference TRBV7-2 and TRBJ1-2): GAGVSQSPSNKVTEKGKDVELRCDPISGHTALYWYRQSLGQGLEFLIYFQGNSAPDKSGLPSDRFSAERTGGSVSTLTIQRTQQEDSAVYLCASSSPGTVYGYTFGSGTRLTVV.

This clone has just a few counts. The chain couples TRBV29-1 to TRBJ1-1; D is unclear. The length of the CDR3 is 13 residues. Per the germline V gene, CDR1 is SQVTM and CDR2 is ANQGSEA. CDR3 in DNA: TGCAGTACATATGGCCCTTCAAACACTGAAGCTTTCTTT. Residues: CSTYGPSNTEAFF. Supplemented by reference TRBV29-1 and TRBJ1-1, the full variable domain reads SAVISQKPSRDICQRGTSLTIQCQVDSQVTMMFWYRQQPGQSLTLIATANQGSEATYESGFVIDKFPISRPNLTFSTLTVSNMSPEDSSIYLCSTYGPSNTEAFFGQGTRLTVV.

This clone was counted between two and nine times. This sequence joins TRBV18 and TRBJ1-4, with a tentative D call TRBD1 (6 bases). The CDR3 is made up of 15 amino acids. The V and J ends lost 3 bases and 7 bases respectively, with 15 bases between them. CDR1 and CDR2 from the germline V gene are KGHSH and LQKENI. CDR3 sequence reads: CASSPFRGYGEKLFF. The CDR3 DNA follows: TGTGCCAGCTCACCCTTCAGGGGTTACGGTGAAAAACTGTTTTTT.

CDR3 sequence reads: CASSLIREARGRGYGYTF. Written as DNA, the CDR3 is TGTGCCAGCAGTTTAATTAGAGAGGCGCGGGGACGGGGCTATGGCTACACCTTC. The V gene is TRBV28, the J gene TRBJ1-2; tentatively, D is TRBD1 (5 bases). There are 18 residues in the CDR3. Trimming removed 2 bases from V and 4 bases from J, with 23 bases in between. The germline CDR1 and CDR2 sequences are MDHEN and SYDVKM.

This clone has more than one count but fewer than ten. J is TRBJ1-2 and V is TRBV28; D is unresolved. The germline V gene has CDR1 MDHEN and CDR2 SYDVKM. This CDR3 contains 15 residues. V shed 6 bases and J shed 4 bases, with 18 bases lying between them. This CDR3 reads CASSPKRSPRYGYTF. CDR3 nucleotide sequence: TGTGCCAGCAGCCCTAAAAGGAGTCCACGCTATGGCTACACCTTC.

The rearrangement joins TRBV11-1 to TRBJ2-1, with a weak D call TRBD2 (5 bases). V lost 5 bases and J 8 bases, leaving 22 bases between the germline ends. CDR1 SGHAT and CDR2 FQDESV come from the germline V gene (reference sequence). The CDR3 totals 16 residues. CDR3 in amino acids: CASSQDPGPGGDEQFF. Written as DNA, the CDR3 is TGTGCCAGCAGCCAAGATCCGGGCCCCGGAGGCGATGAGCAGTTCTTC.

V gene TRBV4-2 combines with J gene TRBJ2-3, with 13 bases identical to TRBD2. V lost 0 bases to trimming and J lost 0 bases; unmatched junction nucleotides: 3. There are 18 residues in the CDR3. Per germline, CDR1 LGHNA and CDR2 YNFKEQ. This chain's CDR3 is CASSQELAGGPSTDTQYF. As DNA, the CDR3 is TGTGCCAGCAGCCAAGAACTAGCGGGGGGGCCGAGCACAGATACGCAGTATTTT.

This clone has a single count. The chain combines TRBV6-1 with TRBJ1-4; D gene ambiguous. The CDR3 covers 16 residues. Trimming removed 4 bases at V and 0 bases at J, with 12 bases between. Germline-derived CDR1 and CDR2 are MNHNS and SASEGT. The CDR3 sequence: CASSGSDGATNEKLFF. The CDR3 DNA reads TGTGCCAGCAGTGGTTCCGACGGTGCAACTAATGAAAAACTGTTTTTT.

The chain has TRBV6-5 and TRBJ1-1; D ambiguous. Germline loops: CDR1 MNHEY, CDR2 SVGAGI. This CDR3 spans 13 amino acids. V was cut by 2 bases and J by 3 bases, with 7 bases left in between. CDR3 sequence (DNA): TGTGCCAGCAGTTACATCCCGGACACTGAAGCTTTCTTT. Residues: CASSYIPDTEAFF.

This clone was picked up one time. The chain employs TRBV5-6 and TRBJ2-2; 7 bases fit TRBD1. The CDR3 spans 15 residues. Trimming took 2 bases from V and 1 from J; bases not matched to a gene: 2. The V gene's germline CDR1 is SGHDT and CDR2 YYEEEE. The CDR3 DNA is TGTGCCAGCAGCTTTCCAGGGGGGAACACCGGGGAGCTGTTTTTT. Encoded protein: CASSFPGGNTGELFF.

V is TRBV4-2 and J is TRBJ2-7, with TRBD1 identical over 7 bases. This CDR3 contains 15 residues. Per the germline V gene, CDR1 is LGHNA and CDR2 is YNFKEQ. The V gene end was trimmed by 1 base and the J gene end by 4 bases; junction bases not matched to a gene: 7. The CDR3 sequence: CASSQGPGGVYEQYF. The CDR3 DNA reads TGTGCCAGCAGCCAAGGACCAGGGGGTGTTTACGAGCAGTACTTC.